This T cell receptor beta chain is drawn from a study of blood T cells in healthy people across ages. Trimming shortened V by 6 bases and J by 4 bases, and 11 bases separated the two germline ends. The CDR3 runs 13 residues. A J-beta primer mix and a sample-barcoded 5' primer were used in a second PCR of about 7 to 12 cycles. TCRdb used MiXCR to reprocess the 5' RACE reads, holding one entry per CDR3 protein. The table has under 2,000,000 distinct CDR3 sequences, around half seen once. Sequenced sample: blood. The rearrangement links TRBV12-3 or TRBV12-4 to TRBJ2-3; a possible D gene is TRBD1 (6 bases). This TCR was recovered from a woman aged 40 to 49 in good health. For the CDR3, the DNA is TGTGCCAGCAGCGGCGCAGGGGCAGATACGCAGTATTTT. Its protein is CASSGAGADTQYF.